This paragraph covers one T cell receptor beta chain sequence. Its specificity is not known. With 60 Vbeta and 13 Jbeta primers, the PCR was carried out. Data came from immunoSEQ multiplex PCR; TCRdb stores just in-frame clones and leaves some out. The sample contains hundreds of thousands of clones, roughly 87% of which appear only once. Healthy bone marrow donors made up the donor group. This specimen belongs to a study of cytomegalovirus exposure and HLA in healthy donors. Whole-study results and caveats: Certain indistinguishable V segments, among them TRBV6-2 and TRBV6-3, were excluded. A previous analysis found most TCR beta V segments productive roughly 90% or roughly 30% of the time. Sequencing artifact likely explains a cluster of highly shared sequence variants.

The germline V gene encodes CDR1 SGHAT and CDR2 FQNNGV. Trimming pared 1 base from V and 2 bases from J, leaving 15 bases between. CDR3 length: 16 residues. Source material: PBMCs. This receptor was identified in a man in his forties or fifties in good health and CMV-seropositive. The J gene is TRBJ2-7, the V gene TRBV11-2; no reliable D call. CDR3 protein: CASSLALDAATYEQYF. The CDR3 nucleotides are TGTGCCAGCAGCTTAGCGTTAGATGCCGCCACCTACGAGCAGTACTTC.